Shown below are 28 T cell receptor beta chains from a single sample sequenced in a study of regulatory T cells in long-lasting Graves disease. Construction of TCR beta libraries relied on iRepertoire HTBI primers and on Arm-PCR targeting CDR3 regions. TCRdb called the multiplex PCR reads again in MiXCR, with one record for every CDR3 protein. The table includes some 280,000 distinct CDR3 sequences, around 23% detected once. As to time point: persistent/refractory GD, antithyroid drugs over 5 years with positive TRAb. PBMC RNA served as the TCR library source. The material was peripheral blood mononuclear cells (PBMCs), obtained when the disease was refractory, from a patient treated with antithyroid drugs. These receptors all stem from a female donor with Graves disease.

As for this clonotype: Possible read error: a much larger clone is one base away. This rearrangement joins TRBV2 to TRBJ1-5; D ambiguous. The CDR3 runs 15 residues. The V and J ends lost 3 bases and 6 bases respectively, with 15 bases between them. The V gene's germline CDR1 is SNHLY and CDR2 FYNNEI. CDR3 loop: CASSDNSGGSQPQHF. The CDR3 nucleotides are TGTGCCAGCAGTGATAATTCGGGCGGCAGTCAGCCCCAGCATTTT.

This clonotype occurred many times. The chain combines TRBV18 with TRBJ1-2; D uncertain. Germline V CDR1 and CDR2: KGHSH, LQKENI. This CDR3 contains 13 residues. V gave up 3 bases and J gave up 6 bases, with 11 bases separating them. DNA for the CDR3: TGTGCCAGCTCACCGCGGGCGGAAGATGGCTACACCTTC. Its translation: CASSPRAEDGYTF.

This clonotype was observed a few times. The V and J genes are TRBV6-1 and TRBJ2-7, with unresolved D. The CDR3 covers 12 residues. Germline CDR1 reads MNHNS; CDR2 reads SASEGT. V lost 2 bases and J 3 bases, leaving 5 bases between the germline ends. The CDR3 sequence is CASSEFRYEQYF. DNA of the CDR3: TGTGCCAGCAGTGAATTCCGCTACGAGCAGTACTTC.

CDR3 residues: CASRKREDTGELFF. The CDR3 coding sequence is TGCGCCAGCAGGAAGCGGGAGGACACCGGGGAGCTGTTTTTT. This chain connects TRBV5-1 to TRBJ2-2, with 9 bases lining up with TRBD2. CDR1 and CDR2 (germline): SGHRS, YFSETQ. CDR3 length: 14 amino acids. Germline trimming cut 5 bases from V and 3 bases from J; bases unmatched to any gene: 2.

This clonotype was seen repeatedly, ten times or more. This rearrangement joins TRBV7-9 to TRBJ1-2; D unresolved. V was clipped by 4 bases and J by 2 bases, with 14 bases between them. CDR1 and CDR2 (germline): SEHNR, FQNEAQ (reference sequence). The CDR3 consists of 15 residues. The CDR3 DNA is TGTGCCAGCAGCTCCCCGGTTGGTTCAAACTATGGCTACACCTTC. It encodes CASSSPVGSNYGYTF.

Of note for this clonotype: This clone may be a read error of a much larger clone one base away. This chain connects TRBV6-1 to TRBJ1-1; TRBD1 might be the D (5 bases). V shed 6 bases and J shed 9 bases, with 11 bases lying between them. The germline V gene encodes CDR1 MNHNS and CDR2 SASEGT. The CDR3 has 11 residues. CDR3 DNA: TGTGCCAGCAGGGACGGGGCCCAAGCTTTCTTT. Residues: CASRDGAQAFF.

Ten or more counts support this clonotype. This chain joins TRBV7-6 and TRBJ1-4, with D perhaps matching TRBD1 (5 bases). Germline V gene data show CDR1 as SGHVS and CDR2 as FNYEAQ. V was trimmed by 1 base and J by 8 bases, leaving 23 bases between them. CDR3 length: 18 amino acids. The CDR3 loop is CASSLGASGRGKGEKLFF. The CDR3 nucleotides read TGTGCCAGCAGCTTAGGCGCCTCGGGACGGGGGAAGGGGGAAAAACTGTTTTTT.

This clonotype was seen many times. The gene calls are TRBV11-1 and TRBJ2-7; possibly TRBD1 or TRBD2 for D (5 bases each). Germline V gives CDR1 SGHAT, CDR2 FQDESV (reference sequence). Trimming removed 3 bases at V and 6 bases at J, with 12 bases between. The CDR3 covers 13 residues. CDR3 nucleotide sequence: TGTGCCAGCAGCTTGGGGGAATTGGGCGAGCAGTACTTC. Translation: CASSLGELGEQYF.

This clonotype was observed at least ten times. The genes are TRBV6-1 and TRBJ2-7; 8 bases line up with TRBD1. Unmatched junction bases numbered 9, after V lost 8 bases and J lost 3 bases. This CDR3 has 14 residues. Germline V gives CDR1 MNHNS, CDR2 SASEGT. This chain's CDR3 is CASARQGTDYEQYF. CDR3 DNA sequence: TGTGCCAGCGCGAGACAGGGGACTGACTACGAGCAGTACTTC.

This clonotype was found a few times. This chain uses TRBV20-1 with TRBJ2-1; D perhaps matches TRBD2 (6 bases). Trimming pared 5 bases from V and 5 bases from J, leaving 13 bases between. The CDR3 has 13 amino acids. CDR1 is DFQATT, CDR2 SNEGSKA, per germline (reference sequence). The CDR3 reads CSAANLANNEQFF. CDR3 nucleotide sequence: TGCAGTGCTGCCAATCTAGCGAACAATGAGCAGTTCTTC.

This clonotype appeared many times. The chain combines TRBV28 with TRBJ2-7, with D perhaps matching TRBD1 or TRBD2 (5 bases each). This CDR3 contains 14 residues. V was trimmed by 2 bases and J by 3 bases, leaving 11 bases between them. From germline, CDR1 is MDHEN and CDR2 SYDVKM. CDR3 DNA: TGTGCCAGCAGTTTAGAGGGACGAATCTACGAGCAGTACTTC. This codes for CASSLEGRIYEQYF.

The rearrangement uses TRBV30 and TRBJ2-4; 7 positions agree with TRBD1. The length of the CDR3 is 12 residues. J lost 1 base, V lost 7 bases, and 1 base had no gene match. Germline CDR1 GTSNPN, CDR2 SVGIG (reference sequence). The CDR3 DNA is TGTGCCTTACAGGGGGCCAAAAACATTCAGTACTTC. Translating gives CALQGAKNIQYF.

This clonotype was seen ten or more times. This sequence joins TRBV6-1 and TRBJ2-5; D is uncertain. This CDR3 contains 11 residues. CDR1 is MNHNS, CDR2 SASEGT, per germline. V shed 5 bases and J shed 0 bases, with 1 base lying between them. In DNA form, the CDR3 reads TGTGCCAGCAGTTACCAAGAGACCCAGTACTTC. The encoded protein is CASSYQETQYF.

The chain recombines TRBV27 with TRBJ1-5; D gene unclear. The V and J ends lost 11 bases and 0 bases respectively, with 20 bases between them. CDR1 and CDR2 from the germline V gene are MNHEY and SMNVEV (reference sequence). CDR3 length: 16 amino acids. The CDR3 coding sequence is TGTGCCTGCGGGCCGGGGATGGGCGATAGCAATCAGCCCCAGCATTTT. As protein: CACGPGMGDSNQPQHF.

The rearrangement joins TRBV7-9 to TRBJ2-5; a weak D match, TRBD1 (5 bases). V dropped 3 bases and J dropped 7 bases, with 18 bases sitting between them. Germline assignment: CDR1 SEHNR and CDR2 FQNEAQ (reference sequence). CDR3 length equals 15 residues. CDR3: CASSFGLGLGWTQYF. The CDR3 DNA is TGTGCCAGCAGCTTCGGATTGGGGCTTGGGTGGACCCAGTACTTC.

This chain joins TRBV20-1 and TRBJ2-5; possible D gene TRBD1, 7 bases. Germline V CDR1 and CDR2: DFQATT, SNEGSKA (reference sequence). The V end was cut by 3 bases, the J end by 2 bases, with 16 bases between. This CDR3 contains 15 residues. In DNA, the CDR3 is TGCAGTGCTAGCGCGGGACAGACCATACAAGAGACCCAGTACTTC. Translated, it gives CSASAGQTIQETQYF.

This clonotype was seen at least ten times. The chain couples TRBV29-1 to TRBJ1-2; D is uncertain. CDR3 length: 15 amino acids. CDR1 SQVTM and CDR2 ANQGSEA come from the germline V gene. Trimming removed 0 bases from V and 7 bases from J, with 18 bases in between. CDR3 coding DNA: TGCAGCGTTGAAGACGAAAGCCCCACCTTATTTGGCTACACCTTC. Protein product: CSVEDESPTLFGYTF.

This clonotype was detected only a few times. The chain employs TRBV7-8 and TRBJ2-3; D unresolved. The CDR3 has 13 amino acids. CDR1 is SGHVS and CDR2 is FQNEAQ in the germline V gene. Trimming left V 4 bases short and J 6 bases short, with 11 bases between. The DNA for the CDR3 is TGTGCCAGCAGCTCTCCCCCCGGGGATACGCAGTATTTT. Residues: CASSSPPGDTQYF.

This clonotype is a singleton in its sample. DNA of the CDR3: TGCAGTGCTAGGGGCAGGGCCTTGCGGGAGCAGTACTTC. This sequence encodes CSARGRALREQYF. This rearrangement joins TRBV20-1 to TRBJ2-7; tentatively, D is TRBD1 (5 bases). The CDR3 has 13 amino acids. V was trimmed by 3 bases and J by 7 bases, leaving 16 bases between them. CDR1 and CDR2 (germline): DFQATT, SNEGSKA (reference sequence).

The chain recombines TRBV5-1 with TRBJ2-2; 9 bases fit TRBD2. CDR1 SGHRS and CDR2 YFSETQ come from the germline V gene. The J segment lost 5 bases and the V segment lost 1 base, leaving 3 bases of the junction unmatched. This CDR3 comprises 15 residues. CDR3 sequence: CASSLWLAGTGELFF. The DNA of the CDR3 is TGCGCCAGCAGCTTGTGGCTAGCGGGAACCGGGGAGCTGTTTTTT.

At least ten counts were recorded for this clonotype. The chain has TRBV12-3 or TRBV12-4 and TRBJ1-1, with a weak D call TRBD1 (6 bases). This CDR3 spans 13 amino acids. Trimming took 7 bases from V and 1 from J, leaving 10 bases between them. The CDR3 here is CASKGQPNTEAFF. In DNA form, the CDR3 reads TGTGCCAGCAAGGGACAACCGAACACTGAAGCTTTCTTT.

With regard to this clonotype: This clone may be a read error of a much larger clone one base away. The chain uses TRBV27 and TRBJ1-2; D is undetermined. Germline CDR1 and CDR2: MNHEY and SMNVEV (reference sequence). V was pared by 2 bases and J by 7 bases, with 17 bases between. The CDR3 covers 15 residues. The CDR3 DNA is TGTGCCAGCAGTTTAAGGGATCAAGGGTTTAGTGGCTACACCTTC. Translated, it gives CASSLRDQGFSGYTF.

This clonotype was seen repeatedly, ten times or more. The rearrangement links TRBV12-3 or TRBV12-4 to TRBJ2-4; D is uncertain. The CDR3 contains 18 residues. Trimming removed 3 bases from V and 0 bases from J, with 18 bases in between. This CDR3 is CASSLVSTALLAKNIQYF. The DNA for the CDR3 is TGTGCCAGCAGTTTGGTCTCCACAGCATTGCTAGCCAAAAACATTCAGTACTTC.

This clonotype was recorded a few times. The genes are TRBV20-1 and TRBJ2-7; 8 nucleotides match TRBD2. CDR3 length: 13 amino acids. J was trimmed by 4 bases and V by 1 base; bases with no gene match: 3. Germline assignment: CDR1 DFQATT and CDR2 SNEGSKA (reference sequence). The CDR3 protein is CSARVAGLYEQYF. The DNA for the CDR3 is TGCAGTGCTAGAGTAGCGGGACTTTACGAGCAGTACTTC.

This clonotype was picked up many times. The chain carries TRBV12-3 or TRBV12-4 and TRBJ1-2, with 9 bases lining up with TRBD1. The J segment lost 2 bases and the V segment lost 6 bases, leaving 7 bases of the junction unmatched. This CDR3 is 15 amino acids long. The CDR3 DNA sequence: TGTGCCAGCAGACCCGCCGGGACAGGGAACTATGGCTACACCTTC. The encoded protein is CASRPAGTGNYGYTF.

As concerns this clonotype: A much larger clone lies a single base off, so this may be a read error. V is TRBV7-2 and J is TRBJ1-6; no reliable D call. Germline V gene lookup returns CDR1 SGHTA and CDR2 FQGNSA. The CDR3 length is 16 residues. The CDR3 spells CASSLFESSYNSPRHF. The CDR3, as DNA: TGTGCCAGCAGCTTATTCGAGAGCTCCTATAATTCACCCCGCCACTTT.

For this clonotype: A much bigger clone sits one base away, suggesting this may be a read error. The J gene is TRBJ2-7, the V gene TRBV7-8; 7 bases map to TRBD1. The CDR3 extends over 13 amino acids. Germline V gives CDR1 SGHVS, CDR2 FQNEAQ. In DNA form, the CDR3 reads TGTACCAGCAGCAATCTACAGGGGCAACGGCAGTACTTC. As protein: CTSSNLQGQRQYF. The full variable domain, its missing parts supplied by reference TRBV7-8 and TRBJ2-7, is GAGVSQSPRYKVAKRGQDVALRCDPISGHVSLFWYQQALGQGPEFLTYFQNEAQLDKSGLPSDRFFAERPEGSVSTLKIQRTQQEDSAVYLCTSSNLQGQRQYFGPGTRLTVT.

V and J are TRBV5-1 and TRBJ2-5; 7 bases are a match to TRBD1. The trim removed 1 base at V and 0 bases at J, leaving 3 bases unmatched. From germline, CDR1 is SGHRS and CDR2 YFSETQ. CDR3 length equals 15 residues. Written as DNA, the CDR3 is TGCGCCAGCAGCTTGAGGACAGGCTACCAAGAGACCCAGTACTTC. It codes for CASSLRTGYQETQYF.